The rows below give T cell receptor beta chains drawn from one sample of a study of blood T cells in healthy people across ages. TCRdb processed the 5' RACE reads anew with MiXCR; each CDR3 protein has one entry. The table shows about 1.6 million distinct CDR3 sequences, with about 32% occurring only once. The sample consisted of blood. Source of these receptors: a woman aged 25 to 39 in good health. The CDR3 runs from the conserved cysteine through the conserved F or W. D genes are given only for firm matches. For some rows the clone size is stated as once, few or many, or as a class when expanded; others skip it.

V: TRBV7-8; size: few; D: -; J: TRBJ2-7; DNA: TGTGCCAGCAGCTTCCTGACAGGATCCTACGAGCAGTACTTC; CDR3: CASSFLTGSYEQYF
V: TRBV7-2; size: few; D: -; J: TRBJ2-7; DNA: TGTGCCAGCAGCTTAGCTGGGTCCATGTCCTACGAGCAGTACTTC; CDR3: CASSLAGSMSYEQYF
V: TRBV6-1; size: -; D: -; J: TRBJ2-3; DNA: TGTGCCGGCAGTGAGCCGTACTTCGCTAGCACAGATACGCAGTATTTT; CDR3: CAGSEPYFASTDTQYF
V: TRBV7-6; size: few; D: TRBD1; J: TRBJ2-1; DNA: TGTGCCAGCAGCCCCCTGGACAGGGCAGTCAATGAGCAGTTCTTC; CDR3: CASSPLDRAVNEQFF
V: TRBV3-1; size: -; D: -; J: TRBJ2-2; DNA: TGTGCCAGCAGATCTCGGAACACCGGGGAGCTGTTTTTT; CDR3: CASRSRNTGELFF
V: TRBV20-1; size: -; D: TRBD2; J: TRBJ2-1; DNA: TGCAGTGCTTTACCGGGACTAGCGGTAAATGAGCAGTTCTTC; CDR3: CSALPGLAVNEQFF
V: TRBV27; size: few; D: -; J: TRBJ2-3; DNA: TGTGCCAGCAGTTCGGAATCTTTTACCTTGCCGGATACGCAGTATTTT; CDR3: CASSSESFTLPDTQYF
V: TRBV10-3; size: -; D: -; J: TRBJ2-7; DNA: TGTGCCATCAGGAGAGGGAACAGCTCCTACGAGCAGTACTTC; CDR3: CAIRRGNSSYEQYF
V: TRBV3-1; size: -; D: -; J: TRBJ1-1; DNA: TGTGCCAGCAGCCCCGGACAATATAACACTGAAGCTTTCTTT; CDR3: CASSPGQYNTEAFF
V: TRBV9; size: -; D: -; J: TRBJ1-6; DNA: TGTGCCAGCAGCGTAGAGGGGAGGAGGGGATCACCCCTCCACTTT; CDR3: CASSVEGRRGSPLHF
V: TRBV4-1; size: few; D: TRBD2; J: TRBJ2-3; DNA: TGCGCCAGCAGCCAAATTGTTGTAGCGGGGAGCACAGATACGCAGTATTTT; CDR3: CASSQIVVAGSTDTQYF
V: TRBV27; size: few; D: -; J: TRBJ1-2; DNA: TGTGCCAGCAGCCCGACCCTCCATGGCATCTATGGCTACACCTTC; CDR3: CASSPTLHGIYGYTF
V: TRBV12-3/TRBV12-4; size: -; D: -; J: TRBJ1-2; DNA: TGTGCCAGCAGTTTTGGTGGCTTTAAGGGGGGCTACACCTTC; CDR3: CASSFGGFKGGYTF
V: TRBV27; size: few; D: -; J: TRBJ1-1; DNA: TGTGCCACGAATTCGGGGGCAGGCCTTAACACTGAAGCTTTCTTT; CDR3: CATNSGAGLNTEAFF
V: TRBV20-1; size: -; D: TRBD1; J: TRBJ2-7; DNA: TGCAGTGCTAGCCGCGGAGACAGGGCCTCCTACGAGCAGTACTTC; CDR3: CSASRGDRASYEQYF
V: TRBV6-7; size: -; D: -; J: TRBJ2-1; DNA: TGTGCCAGCAGTTACCGGGACACTTACAATGAGCAGTTCTTC; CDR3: CASSYRDTYNEQFF
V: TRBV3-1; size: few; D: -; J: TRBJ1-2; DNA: TGTGCCAGCAGCCTAATCGGAGGAAGAGGCGGCTACACCTTC; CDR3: CASSLIGGRGGYTF
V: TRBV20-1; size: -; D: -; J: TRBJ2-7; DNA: TGCAGTGCTCGGACGGGAGTGTTCGGAAGGGAGCAGTACTTC; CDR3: CSARTGVFGREQYF
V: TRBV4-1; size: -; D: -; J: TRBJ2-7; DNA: TGCGCCAGCAGCCCCCGAGCGGGCGAAGCTTACGAGCAGTACTTC; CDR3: CASSPRAGEAYEQYF
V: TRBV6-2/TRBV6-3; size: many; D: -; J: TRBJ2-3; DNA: TGTGCCAGCAGTTACTCGAAGGACTCTCATGGGGATACGCAGTATTTT; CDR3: CASSYSKDSHGDTQYF
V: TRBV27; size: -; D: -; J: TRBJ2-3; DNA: TGTGCCAGCAGCCCCTGGGGCGCTAGCACAGATACGCAGTATTTT; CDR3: CASSPWGASTDTQYF
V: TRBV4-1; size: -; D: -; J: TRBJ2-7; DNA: TGCGCCAGCCAAGGGGCCCAGGGAAACTACGAGCAGTACTTC; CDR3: CASQGAQGNYEQYF
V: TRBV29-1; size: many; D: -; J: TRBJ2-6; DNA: TGCAGCGTAACCCGGGACACCCTTAAAAAATCTGGGGCCAACGTCCTGACTTTC; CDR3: CSVTRDTLKKSGANVLTF
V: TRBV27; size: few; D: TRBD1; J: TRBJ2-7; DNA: TGTGCCAGCAGTTTAGTCGGACAGGGACCCTACGAGCAGTACTTC; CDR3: CASSLVGQGPYEQYF
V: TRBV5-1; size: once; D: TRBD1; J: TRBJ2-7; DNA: TGCGCCAGCAGCTGGGGGACAGGGGGCAACTACGAGCAGTACTTC; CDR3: CASSWGTGGNYEQYF
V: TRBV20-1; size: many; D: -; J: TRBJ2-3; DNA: TGCAGTTGGGGGGTTAGGATAGATACGCAGTATTTT; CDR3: CSWGVRIDTQYF
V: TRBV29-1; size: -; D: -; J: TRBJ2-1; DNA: TGCAGCGTGCCCGGGACAAAGTATTACAATGAGCAGTTCTTC; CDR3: CSVPGTKYYNEQFF
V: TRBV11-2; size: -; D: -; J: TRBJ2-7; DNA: TGTGCCAGCAGCTTAGGAGGAAAGAGACTTCTAAGCTCCTACGAGCAGTACTTC; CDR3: CASSLGGKRLLSSYEQYF
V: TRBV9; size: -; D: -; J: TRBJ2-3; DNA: TGTGCCAGCAGCGTATCGGCCAGGGGTACAGATACGCAGTATTTT; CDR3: CASSVSARGTDTQYF
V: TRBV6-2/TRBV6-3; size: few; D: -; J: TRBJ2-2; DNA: TGTGCCAGCAGTTACTTGGGACCACACACCGGGGAGCTGTTTTTT; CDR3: CASSYLGPHTGELFF
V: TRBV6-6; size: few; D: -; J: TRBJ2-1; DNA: TGTGCCAGCACCAAAGATTTACTCAGGATCGATGAGCAGTTCTTC; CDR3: CASTKDLLRIDEQFF
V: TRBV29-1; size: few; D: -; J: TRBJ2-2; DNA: TGCAGCGTTGAAGGGGGGAACACCGGGGAGCTGTTTTTT; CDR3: CSVEGGNTGELFF
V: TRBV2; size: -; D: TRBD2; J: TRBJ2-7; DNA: TGTGCCAGCAGTCCCCTAGCGGGGGGTGGTTACGAGCAGTACTTC; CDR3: CASSPLAGGGYEQYF
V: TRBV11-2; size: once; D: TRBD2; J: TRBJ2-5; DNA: TGTGCCAGCAGCTTAGGCCCTCCGGGACTAGCCGACACAGGCCAAGAGACCCAGTACTTC; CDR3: CASSLGPPGLADTGQETQYF
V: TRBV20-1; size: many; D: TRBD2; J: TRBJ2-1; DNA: TGCAGTGCTCGAGTAGCGGGGCCTTACAATGAGCAGTTCTTC; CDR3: CSARVAGPYNEQFF
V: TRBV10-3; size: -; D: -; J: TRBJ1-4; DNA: TGTGCCATCAGTGAACCGGGCCTCAATGAAAAACTGTTTTTT; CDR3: CAISEPGLNEKLFF
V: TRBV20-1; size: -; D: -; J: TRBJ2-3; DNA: TGCAGTGCTAGAGATGAGGGACCCGCAGGTCCTCCGGATACGCAGTATTTT; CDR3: CSARDEGPAGPPDTQYF
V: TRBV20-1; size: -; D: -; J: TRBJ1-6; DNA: TGCAGTGCTAGAGGGGGCAGGGCGAGCTCCTATAATTCACCCCTCCACTTT; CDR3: CSARGGRASSYNSPLHF
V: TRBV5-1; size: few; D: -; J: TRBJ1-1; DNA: TGCGCCAGCAAGGGAGGGGGAAGAGTCACTGAAGCTTTCTTT; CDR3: CASKGGGRVTEAFF